What follows describes a single TCR beta chain. This record comes from a study of patients and donors after allogeneic stem cell transplantation. CDR1 is SQVTM, CDR2 ANQGSEA, per germline. The CDR3 has 13 amino acids. V was pared by 4 bases and J by 5 bases, with 6 bases of the junction left unmatched. From the RT-PCR reads, TCRdb called clonotypes with MiXCR, one entry per CDR3 protein. Counted here are over 150,000 distinct CDR3 sequences, approximately 41% occurring once; the ten biggest clones make up 33%. The TCR originated in a human donor who was either an allogeneic HSCT recipient or a stem cell or donor lymphocyte infusion donor (not recorded which). It is not recorded whose cells these are; they may come from a transplant donor. The specimen sequenced was blood, either unsorted or a sorted T cell fraction (not recorded which). The chain links TRBV29-1 to TRBJ2-3; 7 bases agree with TRBD2. The CDR3 DNA is TGCAGCGTTGTTGGCGGGAGAGGAGATACGCAGTATTTT. Translated: CSVVGGRGDTQYF.